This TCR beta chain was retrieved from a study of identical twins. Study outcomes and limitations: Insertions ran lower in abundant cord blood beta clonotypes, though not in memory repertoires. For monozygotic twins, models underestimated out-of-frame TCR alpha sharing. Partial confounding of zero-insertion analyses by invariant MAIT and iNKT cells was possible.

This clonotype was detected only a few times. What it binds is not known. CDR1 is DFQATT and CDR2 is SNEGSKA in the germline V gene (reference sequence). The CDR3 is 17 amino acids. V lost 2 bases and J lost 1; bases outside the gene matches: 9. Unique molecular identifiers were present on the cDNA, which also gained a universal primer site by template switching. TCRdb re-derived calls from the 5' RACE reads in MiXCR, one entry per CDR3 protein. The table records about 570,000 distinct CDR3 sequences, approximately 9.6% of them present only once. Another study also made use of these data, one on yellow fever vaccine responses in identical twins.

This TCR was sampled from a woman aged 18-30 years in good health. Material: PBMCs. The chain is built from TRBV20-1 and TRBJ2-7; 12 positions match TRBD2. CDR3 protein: CSARQGLAGIGSYEQYF. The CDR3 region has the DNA TGCAGTGCTAGACAAGGACTAGCGGGAATCGGGTCCTACGAGCAGTACTTC.